These 10 T cell receptor beta chains were all obtained from the same sample, sequenced in a study of Tregs in tolerant kidney transplant recipients. The repertoire was sequenced with immunoSEQ multiplex PCR; TCRdb's copy has only in-frame clones and lacks some. This sample has 70,000 to 95,000 clones, with around 90% found just once. Sample: Tregs from blood, taken before the transplant. The receptors were gathered from a human donor who received a combined kidney and bone marrow transplant.

Worth noting for this clone: Sequence at one end of the junction differs from germline and may be a read error. The same CDR3 is also encoded by other DNA sequences in this sample. The chain joins TRBV28 to TRBJ2-3, with D unresolved. Germline CDR1 and CDR2: MDHEN and SYDVKM. The CDR3 sequence is 10 residues long. The CDR3 DNA reads TGTGCTAGCAAAGAGAACACGCAGTATTTT. It encodes CASKENTQYF. Full variable domain (rest looked up from reference TRBV28 and TRBJ2-3): DVKVTQSSRYLVKRTGEKVFLECVQDMDHENMFWYRQDPGLGLRLIYFSYDVKMKEKGDIPEGYSVSREKKERFSLILESASTNQTSMYLCASKENTQYFGPGTRLTVL.

This chain connects TRBV9 to TRBJ2-3; weak D call: TRBD2 (6 bases). CDR3 length: 14 amino acids. CDR1 is SGDLS and CDR2 is YYNGEE in the germline V gene. With 0 bases removed from V and 5 bases from J, the gap between germline ends came to 10 bases. CDR3 region: CASSVGTTRDTQYF. The CDR3 coding sequence is TGTGCCAGCAGCGTAGGGACTACAAGAGATACGCAGTATTTT.

This chain connects TRBV9 to TRBJ1-1, with D perhaps matching TRBD1 (5 bases). The V gene's germline CDR1 is SGDLS and CDR2 YYNGEE. V gave up 4 bases and J gave up 1 base, with 17 bases separating them. This CDR3 comprises 16 residues. The CDR3: CASSPFAGQPNTEAFF. The CDR3 DNA is TGTGCCAGCAGCCCCTTCGCCGGACAACCGAACACTGAAGCTTTCTTT.

Details on this clone: The sample carries other DNA sequences with the same CDR3. The CDR3 reads CASSIGGLGANVLTF. The CDR3 DNA is TGTGCCAGTAGTATAGGGGGGCTGGGGGCCAACGTCCTGACTTTC. The chain recombines TRBV19 with TRBJ2-6; possible D gene TRBD1, 6 bases. Trimming shortened V by 1 base and J by 4 bases, and 8 bases separated the two germline ends. CDR1 LNHDA and CDR2 SQIVND come from the germline V gene (reference sequence). The CDR3 runs to 15 residues. The variable domain in full, with the rest retrieved from reference TRBV19 and TRBJ2-6, is DGGITQSPKYLFRKEGQNVTLSCEQNLNHDAMYWYRQDPGQGLRLIYYSQIVNDFQKGDIAEGYSVSREKKESFPLTVTSAQKNPTAFYLCASSIGGLGANVLTFGAGSRLTVL.

This chain joins TRBV5-4 and TRBJ2-7; 8 bases agree with TRBD1. J gave up 3 bases and V 4 bases, and 6 bases lay outside the gene matches. CDR1 and CDR2 from the germline V gene are SGHNT and YYREEE (reference sequence). The CDR3 sequence is 14 residues long. DNA of the CDR3: TGTGCCAGCAGCCCGGGACAGGTAAACTACGAGCAGTACTTC. Protein product: CASSPGQVNYEQYF.

The chain joins TRBV19 to TRBJ2-2, with 11 bases that match TRBD2. Germline V gene sequence: CDR1 LNHDA, CDR2 SQIVND (reference sequence). With 5 bases clipped from V and 5 bases from J, the junction kept 4 bases outside the gene matches. The CDR3 loop spans 15 amino acids. The CDR3 protein is CASSRSGRGTGELFF. The CDR3 region has the DNA TGTGCCAGTAGTCGTAGCGGGAGGGGGACCGGGGAGCTGTTTTTT.

The chain joins TRBV7-2 to TRBJ2-7; 11 nucleotides line up with TRBD1. CDR3 length equals 16 residues. V was pared by 1 base and J by 2 bases, with 4 bases of the junction left unmatched. Germline V lookup: CDR1 SGHTA, CDR2 FQGNSA. The CDR3 DNA sequence: TGTGCCAGCAGCTTAGGGGGACAGGGGGTTCCCTACGAGCAGTACTTC. This encodes CASSLGGQGVPYEQYF.

The J gene is TRBJ2-5, the V gene TRBV5-1; D perhaps matches TRBD1 (5 bases). The germline V and J ends were trimmed by 4 bases and 2 bases, with 12 bases remaining between them. The CDR3 covers 14 residues. Germline lookup yields CDR1 SGHRS and CDR2 YFSETQ. As DNA, the CDR3 is TGCGCCAGCAGCACCAAACAGGCTCAAGAGACCCAGTACTTC. Amino acid sequence: CASSTKQAQETQYF.

CDR3 DNA: TGCGCCAGCGGCTCGGGACAGGGGAATAACGAGCAGTACTTC. This codes for CASGSGQGNNEQYF. The chain recombines TRBV5-1 with TRBJ2-7, with TRBD1 matching 10 bases. Losses at the gene ends were 7 bases for V and 5 bases for J; bases not matched to a gene: 9. The V gene's germline CDR1 is SGHRS and CDR2 YFSETQ. The length of the CDR3 is 14 residues. The complete variable domain, with remaining parts taken from reference TRBV5-1 and TRBJ2-7, reads KAGVTQTPRYLIKTRGQQVTLSCSPISGHRSVSWYQQTPGQGLQFLFEYFSETQRNKGNFPGRFSGRQFSNSRSEMNVSTLELGDSALYLCASGSGQGNNEQYFGPGTRLTVT.

In this sample, this clone turned up once. The chain joins TRBV5-1 to TRBJ2-1; D might be TRBD1 (5 bases). From germline, CDR1 is SGHRS and CDR2 YFSETQ. The CDR3 is 14 residues long. The V end was cut by 4 bases, the J end by 7 bases, with 15 bases between. The CDR3 is CASSPSGQGNEQFF. The CDR3 DNA reads as TGCGCCAGCAGCCCTTCGGGTCAGGGAAATGAGCAGTTCTTC.